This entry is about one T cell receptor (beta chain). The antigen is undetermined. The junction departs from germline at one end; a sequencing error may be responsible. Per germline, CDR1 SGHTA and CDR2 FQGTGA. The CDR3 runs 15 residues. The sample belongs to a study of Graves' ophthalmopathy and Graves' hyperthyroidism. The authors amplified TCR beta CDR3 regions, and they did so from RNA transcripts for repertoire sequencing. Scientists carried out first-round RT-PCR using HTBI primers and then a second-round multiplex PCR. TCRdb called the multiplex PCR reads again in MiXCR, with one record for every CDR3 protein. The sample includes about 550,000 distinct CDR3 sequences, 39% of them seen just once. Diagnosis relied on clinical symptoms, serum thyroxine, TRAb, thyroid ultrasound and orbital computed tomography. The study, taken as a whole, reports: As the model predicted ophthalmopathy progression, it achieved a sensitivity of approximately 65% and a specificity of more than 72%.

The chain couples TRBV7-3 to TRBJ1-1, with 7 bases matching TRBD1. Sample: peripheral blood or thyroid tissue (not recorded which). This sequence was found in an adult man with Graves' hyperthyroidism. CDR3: CASSLEGAHYTEASF. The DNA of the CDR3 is TGTGCCAGCAGCTTAGAGGGGGCCCATTACACTGAAGCTTCCTTT.